One sample yielded the 8 T cell receptor beta chains listed below, sequenced in a study of glioma-infiltrating T cells after dendritic cell vaccination. Clones were read by immunoSEQ multiplex PCR, and TCRdb kept only the in-frame ones, dropping some. The data hold around 60,000 clones, with under 90% observed a single time. Time point in this sample: after dendritic cell vaccination, including at tumor progression/relapse. Specimen: blood, collected after dendritic cell vaccination. The receptor source for this set is a human donor with glioblastoma.

V is TRBV7-9 and J is TRBJ2-7; D is possibly TRBD1 (6 bases). Per the germline V gene, CDR1 is SEHNR and CDR2 is FQNEAQ (reference sequence). The CDR3 sequence is 14 residues long. The V end was cut by 1 base, the J end by 2 bases, with 9 bases between. CDR3 sequence: CASSLGRGPYEQYF. The CDR3 DNA is TGTGCCAGCAGCTTAGGCAGGGGACCCTACGAGCAGTACTTC.

The chain uses TRBV30 and TRBJ1-2, with TRBD1 matching over 8 bases. Germline V gene lookup returns CDR1 GTSNPN and CDR2 SVGIG (reference sequence). The CDR3 contains 13 residues. With V trimmed by 1 base and J by 5 bases, 3 bases remained unmatched. The CDR3 DNA sequence: TGTGCCTGGAGTGCTCAGGGGGCTTATGGCTACACCTTC. Its translation: CAWSAQGAYGYTF.

J is TRBJ2-3 and V is TRBV5-4, with TRBD2 matching over 13 bases. The germline V gene has CDR1 SGHNT and CDR2 YYREEE (reference sequence). With 4 bases clipped from V and 10 bases from J, the junction kept 6 bases outside the gene matches. The CDR3 runs to 14 residues. CDR3 DNA: TGTGCCAGCAGCCCAGGACTAGCGGGGGATCCGCAGTATTTT. This codes for CASSPGLAGDPQYF.

The genes are TRBV7-9 and TRBJ2-6, with D perhaps matching TRBD1 (5 bases). Between the trimmed V and J ends, which lost 2 bases and 2 bases, there was a span of 10 bases. The CDR3 loop spans 16 amino acids. CDR1 SEHNR and CDR2 FQNEAQ come from the germline V gene (reference sequence). CDR3 sequence reads: CASSLFPGTGANVLTF. CDR3 nucleotides: TGTGCCAGCAGCTTATTTCCAGGGACTGGGGCCAACGTCCTGACTTTC.

This rearrangement joins TRBV11-2 to TRBJ1-4, with D unclear. Germline values: CDR1 SGHAT, CDR2 FQNNGV. This CDR3 has 15 amino acids. Trimming cost V 5 bases and J 7 bases, with 17 bases left between them. DNA of the CDR3: TGTGCCAGCAGCCATGGGCCCGGTTTCGGTGAAAAACTGTTTTTT. Its translation: CASSHGPGFGEKLFF. The full variable domain, with the rest looked up from reference TRBV11-2 and TRBJ1-4, is EAGVAQSPRYKIIEKRQSVAFWCNPISGHATLYWYQQILGQGPKLLIQFQNNGVVDDSQLPKDRFSAERLKGVDSTLKIQPAKLEDSAVYLCASSHGPGFGEKLFFGSGTQLSVL.

This chain links TRBV7-2 with TRBJ1-6; perhaps TRBD1 as D (6 bases). Trimming pared 5 bases from V and 8 bases from J, leaving 16 bases between. CDR3 length: 15 residues. CDR1 is SGHTA, CDR2 FQGNSA, per germline. The DNA for the CDR3 is TGTGCCAGCAGCGCGATACAGGGCCCAGATTCACCCCTCCACTTT. Amino acid sequence: CASSAIQGPDSPLHF.

The chain recombines TRBV10-3 with TRBJ2-3, with 12 bases identical to TRBD2. Unmatched junction bases numbered 6, after V lost 0 bases and J lost 5 bases. Germline V lookup: CDR1 ENHRY, CDR2 SYGVKD. This CDR3 is built from 17 residues. Here the CDR3 DNA reads TGTGCCATCAGTGAGTCGGCGACTAGCGGGGGCCGAGATACGCAGTATTTT. It translates to CAISESATSGGRDTQYF.

The chain links TRBV9 to TRBJ2-5; 8 positions agree with TRBD2. The J call may be mistaken, given a closer DNA end match to TRBJ2-7. Germline CDR1 is SGDLS and CDR2 is YYNGEE. The CDR3 runs 15 residues. CDR3 amino acids: CASSLSGGSSYEQYF. In nucleotides, the CDR3 is TGTGCCAGCAGCCTGAGCGGGGGAAGCTCCTACGAGCAGTACTTC.